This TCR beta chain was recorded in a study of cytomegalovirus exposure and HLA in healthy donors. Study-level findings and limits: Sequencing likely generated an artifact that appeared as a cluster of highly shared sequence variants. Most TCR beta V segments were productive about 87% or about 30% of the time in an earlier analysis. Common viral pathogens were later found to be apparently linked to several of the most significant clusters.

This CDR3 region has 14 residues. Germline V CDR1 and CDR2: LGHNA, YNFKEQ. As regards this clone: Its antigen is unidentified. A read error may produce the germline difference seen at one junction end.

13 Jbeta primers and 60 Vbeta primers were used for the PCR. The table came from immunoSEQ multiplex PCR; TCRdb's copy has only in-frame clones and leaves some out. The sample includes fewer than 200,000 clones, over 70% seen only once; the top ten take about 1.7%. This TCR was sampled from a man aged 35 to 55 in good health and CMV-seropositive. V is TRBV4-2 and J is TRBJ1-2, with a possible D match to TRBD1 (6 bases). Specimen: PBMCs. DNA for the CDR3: TGTGCCGGCAGCGGCGACAGGACTAACTATGGCTACACCTTC. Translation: CAGSGDRTNYGYTF.